This is a list of T cell receptor beta chains from one sample in a study of PD-1 and CTLA-4 blockade in melanoma. Assay: immunoSEQ multiplex PCR; the TCRdb copy retains only in-frame clones and omits some. This table holds about 30,000 clones, 85% to 90% found once. Sample: CD8+ T cells from peripheral blood, taken before anti-PD-1 treatment. These receptors originate from a human donor with melanoma. Both conserved end residues are part of each CDR3. The D gene is left open where the match is weak. Size is omitted from some rows. Given values are once, few, many or a class for expanded clones.

v_call: TRBV13
d_call: TRBD2
j_call: TRBJ2-1
clone_size: NA
cdr3_aa: CASSSTSWRANEQFF
cdr3_nt: TGTGCCAGCAGCTCGACTAGCTGGAGGGCGAATGAGCAGTTCTTC

v_call: TRBV6-7
d_call: TRBD2
j_call: TRBJ2-7
clone_size: NA
cdr3_aa: CASSYSPWTSGTPYEQYF
cdr3_nt: TGTGCCAGCAGTTACTCCCCGTGGACTAGCGGGACGCCTTACGAGCAGTACTTC

v_call: TRBV5-5
d_call: NA
j_call: TRBJ2-2
clone_size: NA
cdr3_aa: CASSLPDRLNTGELFF
cdr3_nt: TGTGCCAGCAGCCTTCCCGACAGGCTGAACACCGGGGAGCTGTTTTTT

v_call: TRBV7-6
d_call: TRBD2
j_call: TRBJ2-7
clone_size: NA
cdr3_aa: CASSPGLAGREQYF
cdr3_nt: TGTGCCAGCAGCCCCGGACTAGCGGGACGCGAGCAGTACTTC

v_call: TRBV30
d_call: TRBD2
j_call: TRBJ2-1
clone_size: NA
cdr3_aa: CAWTTSGNYNEQFF
cdr3_nt: TGTGCCTGGACGACTAGCGGGAACTACAATGAGCAGTTCTTC

v_call: TRBV3-1/TRBV3-2
d_call: TRBD1
j_call: TRBJ1-2
clone_size: NA
cdr3_aa: CASSPGTGTYGYTF
cdr3_nt: TGTGCCAGCAGCCCGGGGACAGGGACCTATGGCTACACCTTC

v_call: TRBV7-9
d_call: TRBD2
j_call: TRBJ2-5
clone_size: NA
cdr3_aa: CASSLDRLAGRETQYF
cdr3_nt: TGTGCCAGCAGCTTAGATCGGCTAGCGGGGCGGGAGACCCAGTACTTC

v_call: TRBV5-1
d_call: TRBD1
j_call: TRBJ2-2
clone_size: few
cdr3_aa: CASSRQGFANTGELFF
cdr3_nt: TGCGCCAGCAGCCGACAGGGCTTCGCGAACACCGGGGAGCTGTTTTTT

v_call: TRBV30
d_call: TRBD1
j_call: TRBJ1-2
clone_size: NA
cdr3_aa: CAWSAGQGENGYTF
cdr3_nt: TGTGCCTGGAGTGCCGGACAGGGGGAAAATGGCTACACCTTC

v_call: TRBV28
d_call: TRBD1
j_call: TRBJ1-3
clone_size: NA
cdr3_aa: CASTKLATGAGNTIYF
cdr3_nt: TGTGCCAGCACCAAACTAGCGACAGGGGCTGGAAACACCATATATTTT

v_call: TRBV5-6
d_call: NA
j_call: TRBJ1-1
clone_size: NA
cdr3_aa: CASSLTGSNTEAFF
cdr3_nt: TGTGCCAGCAGCTTGACAGGTTCTAACACTGAAGCTTTCTTT

v_call: TRBV19
d_call: NA
j_call: TRBJ1-2
clone_size: NA
cdr3_aa: CASSIFHQVGREFDGYTF
cdr3_nt: TGTGCCAGTAGTATATTTCATCAGGTGGGCAGGGAGTTTGATGGCTACACCTTC

v_call: TRBV28
d_call: TRBD2
j_call: TRBJ2-7
clone_size: NA
cdr3_aa: CASSPRTSGSNEQYF
cdr3_nt: TGTGCCAGCAGTCCTCGGACTAGCGGGAGTAACGAGCAGTACTTC

v_call: TRBV11-2
d_call: NA
j_call: TRBJ2-7
clone_size: NA
cdr3_aa: CASTFGPTYEQYF
cdr3_nt: TGTGCCAGCACCTTTGGTCCGACCTACGAGCAGTACTTC

v_call: TRBV9
d_call: TRBD1
j_call: TRBJ1-1
clone_size: NA
cdr3_aa: CASSVSGGRTEAFF
cdr3_nt: TGTGCCAGCAGCGTTTCAGGGGGCAGGACTGAAGCTTTCTTT

v_call: TRBV3-1/TRBV3-2
d_call: NA
j_call: TRBJ2-6
clone_size: NA
cdr3_aa: CASSQEGGRESSGANVLTF
cdr3_nt: TGTGCCAGCAGCCAAGAAGGAGGACGGGAAAGCTCTGGGGCCAACGTCCTGACTTTC

v_call: TRBV19
d_call: NA
j_call: TRBJ1-5
clone_size: NA
cdr3_aa: CASNPEQVFSNQPQHF
cdr3_nt: TGTGCCAGTAACCCAGAACAGGTTTTTAGCAATCAGCCCCAGCATTTT